These 3 T cell receptor beta chains were sequenced from one sample in a study of cytomegalovirus exposure and HLA in healthy donors. The PCR employed 60 Vbeta primers together with 13 Jbeta primers. TCRdb's copy holds only in-frame clones and misses some; the assay was immunoSEQ multiplex PCR. The sample includes 140,000 to 150,000 clones, roughly four fifths of them seen just once. Sequencing input: PBMCs. The receptor set was obtained from a woman between 55 and 75 years old in good health and CMV-seropositive.

This chain joins TRBV5-6 and TRBJ1-5; the D is unclear. The ends were cut back, 3 bases at V and 0 bases at J, with 10 bases in the middle. Germline loops: CDR1 SGHDT, CDR2 YYEEEE. The CDR3 has 15 residues. DNA for the CDR3: TGTGCCAGCAGCTCTCAGTCTTATAGCAATCAGCCCCAGCATTTT. Encoded protein: CASSSQSYSNQPQHF.

The rearrangement links TRBV27 to TRBJ2-7, with D maybe TRBD1 (6 bases). Germline V lookup: CDR1 MNHEY, CDR2 SMNVEV (reference sequence). This CDR3 is 16 amino acids long. With 9 bases removed from V and 0 bases from J, the gap between germline ends came to 21 bases. The CDR3: CASRLRTGPSSYEQYF. Written as DNA, the CDR3 is TGTGCCAGTAGGTTAAGAACAGGGCCTAGCTCCTACGAGCAGTACTTC.

The V and J genes are TRBV27 and TRBJ1-1, with TRBD1 as a possible D gene (5 bases). This CDR3 contains 16 residues. Trimming removed 3 bases at V and 5 bases at J, with 19 bases between. CDR1 MNHEY and CDR2 SMNVEV come from the germline V gene (reference sequence). CDR3 loop: CASSFSRGALGTEAFF. CDR3 DNA sequence: TGTGCCAGCAGTTTCTCAAGGGGTGCCTTGGGGACTGAAGCTTTCTTT.